One sample yielded the 15 T cell receptor beta chains listed below, sequenced in a study of blood T cells in healthy people across ages. For the second PCR, which ran for about 6 to 12 cycles, a sample-barcoded 5' primer and a J-beta primer mix were used. A single record per CDR3 protein comes from TCRdb applying MiXCR to the 5' RACE reads. In the table there are fewer than 800,000 distinct CDR3 sequences, about 52% of which are singletons. The specimen was blood. The source of these receptors is a woman between 55 and 75 years old in good health.

The gene calls are TRBV29-1 and TRBJ2-1, with 7 bases lining up with TRBD1. J was trimmed by 6 bases and V by 6 bases; bases with no gene match: 5. Germline V gives CDR1 SQVTM, CDR2 ANQGSEA. This CDR3 region has 12 residues. The CDR3 sequence is CSVGTVSNEQFF. The CDR3 DNA follows: TGCAGCGTCGGGACAGTATCCAATGAGCAGTTCTTC.

This rearrangement joins TRBV5-1 to TRBJ2-1; 7 nucleotides match TRBD1. The CDR3 runs to 14 residues. With V trimmed by 4 bases and J by 9 bases, 10 bases remained unmatched. Germline V gene sequence: CDR1 SGHRS, CDR2 YFSETQ. The CDR3 protein is CASSLLQGSGEQFF. DNA of the CDR3: TGCGCCAGCAGCCTATTACAGGGGTCGGGTGAGCAGTTCTTC.

This clonotype appeared once. The chain recombines TRBV20-1 with TRBJ1-2; 10 nucleotides match TRBD1. Germline V lookup: CDR1 DFQATT, CDR2 SNEGSKA (reference sequence). This CDR3 has 15 amino acids. V was pared by 0 bases and J by 4 bases, with 5 bases of the junction left unmatched. DNA for the CDR3: TGCAGTGCTAGAGAAGGACAGGGGGTAATCTATGGCTACACCTTC. Amino acids: CSAREGQGVIYGYTF.

This chain joins TRBV6-6 and TRBJ2-3; D remains unclear. V was clipped by 4 bases and J by 2 bases, with 16 bases between them. This CDR3 is 16 amino acids long. Germline V gene data show CDR1 as MNHNY and CDR2 as SVGAGI (reference sequence). CDR3 residues: CASSSTLGPLTDTQYF. CDR3 bases: TGTGCCAGCAGTTCTACCCTAGGGCCCCTCACAGATACGCAGTATTTT.

The V call is TRBV29-1, the J call TRBJ2-3, with TRBD1 identical over 12 bases. Germline values: CDR1 SQVTM, CDR2 ANQGSEA. V gave up 7 bases and J gave up 4 bases; unmatched junction bases: 6. This CDR3 has 14 residues. CDR3 amino acids: CSARDRGLADTQYF. CDR3 nucleotide sequence: TGCAGCGCTAGGGACAGGGGGCTGGCAGATACGCAGTATTTT.

For this clonotype: The junction departs from germline at one end; a sequencing error may be responsible. This rearrangement joins TRBV2 to TRBJ2-5, with D possibly TRBD1 on 5 matching bases. The V gene's germline CDR1 is SNHLY and CDR2 FYNNEI. The CDR3 consists of 12 residues. In DNA, the CDR3 is TGTGTCAGCCGACAGAACCAAGAGACCCAGTACTTC. Translated: CVSRQNQETQYF.

The chain recombines TRBV20-1 with TRBJ2-7, with 16 bases that match TRBD2. Germline V gene sequence: CDR1 DFQATT, CDR2 SNEGSKA (reference sequence). Germline trimming cut 3 bases from V and 7 bases from J; bases unmatched to any gene: 6. The CDR3 has 15 residues. In nucleotides, the CDR3 is TGCAGTGCTAGCCCGGGACTAGCGGGAGGGTTTGAGCAGTACTTC. Its translation is CSASPGLAGGFEQYF.

The J gene is TRBJ2-3, the V gene TRBV12-3 or TRBV12-4; D is ambiguous. The length of the CDR3 is 10 residues. Trimming removed 10 bases at V and 3 bases at J, with 5 bases between. For the CDR3, the DNA is TGTGCCACCGAGACAGATACGCAGTATTTT. Translating it yields CATETDTQYF.

This clonotype was seen more than once but under ten times. This chain links TRBV9 with TRBJ1-2; maybe TRBD1 (6 bases). V gave up 4 bases and J gave up 7 bases, with 17 bases separating them. This CDR3 has 14 residues. CDR1 and CDR2 (germline): SGDLS, YYNGEE. As DNA, the CDR3 is TGTGCCAGCAGCCTACGTCCAGGGGCGGCTGGCTACACCTTC. Amino acid sequence: CASSLRPGAAGYTF. The whole variable domain, remainder taken from reference TRBV9 and TRBJ1-2, is DSGVTQTPKHLITATGQRVTLRCSPRSGDLSVYWYQQSLDQGLQFLIQYYNGEERAKGNILERFSAQQFPDLHSELNLSSLELGDSALYFCASSLRPGAAGYTFGSGTRLTVV.

V usage is TRBV28 and J usage is TRBJ2-5, with 7 bases matching TRBD2. V shed 2 bases and J 4 bases; nucleotides not matched to a gene: 10. The CDR3 contains 16 residues. The V gene's germline CDR1 is MDHEN and CDR2 SYDVKM. Here the CDR3 DNA reads TGTGCCAGCAGTTTACGCCTTCTAGCGGAGGGAGAGACCCAGTACTTC. The encoded protein is CASSLRLLAEGETQYF.

This clonotype was detected only a few times. This chain links TRBV29-1 with TRBJ2-1; 16 bases are shared with TRBD2. The V gene end was trimmed by 7 bases and the J gene end by 0 bases; junction bases not matched to a gene: 6. The CDR3 extends over 17 amino acids. Germline lookup yields CDR1 SQVTM and CDR2 ANQGSEA. CDR3 region: CSGEGLAGGSSYNEQFF. Written as DNA, the CDR3 is TGCAGCGGTGAGGGACTAGCGGGAGGGAGCTCCTACAATGAGCAGTTCTTC.

Worth noting for this clonotype: A clone one base away is much larger, so this may be a read error. J is TRBJ2-7 and V is TRBV4-2; a possible D gene is TRBD1 (6 bases). The CDR3 loop spans 13 amino acids. Germline CDR1 is LGHNA and CDR2 is YNFKEQ. CDR3 sequence (DNA): TGTGCCAACAGCCAAGATCGAGGGGGAGTACGGTACTTC. It codes for CANSQDRGGVRYF.

The gene calls are TRBV28 and TRBJ2-5; TRBD1 or TRBD2 may be the D gene (5 bases each). Trimming stripped 5 bases from V and 13 bases from J, with 20 bases between. The CDR3 is made up of 13 amino acids. CDR1 and CDR2 (germline): MDHEN, SYDVKM. Written as DNA, the CDR3 is TGTGCCAGCAGTCCTGCTGAGCCACGGGACGCGTACTTC. As protein: CASSPAEPRDAYF.

The chain has TRBV4-3 and TRBJ1-4, with TRBD1 matching 8 bases. The CDR3 is 16 amino acids. J gave up 7 bases and V 0 bases, and 7 bases lay outside the gene matches. Germline loops: CDR1 LGHNA, CDR2 YSLEER. The DNA of the CDR3 is TGCGCCAGCAGCCAAGAACCGACAGGGGAAGGTGAAAAACTGTTTTTT. Translation gives CASSQEPTGEGEKLFF.

This clonotype was recorded a few times. The V call is TRBV3-1, the J call TRBJ1-2; D gene ambiguous. Between the trimmed V and J ends, which lost 1 base and 10 bases, there was a span of 7 bases. The CDR3 has 11 residues. Germline V gives CDR1 LGHDT, CDR2 YNNKEL (reference sequence). The CDR3 DNA follows: TGTGCCAGCAGCCAAGGCTCTTACTACACCTTC. It yields the protein CASSQGSYYTF.